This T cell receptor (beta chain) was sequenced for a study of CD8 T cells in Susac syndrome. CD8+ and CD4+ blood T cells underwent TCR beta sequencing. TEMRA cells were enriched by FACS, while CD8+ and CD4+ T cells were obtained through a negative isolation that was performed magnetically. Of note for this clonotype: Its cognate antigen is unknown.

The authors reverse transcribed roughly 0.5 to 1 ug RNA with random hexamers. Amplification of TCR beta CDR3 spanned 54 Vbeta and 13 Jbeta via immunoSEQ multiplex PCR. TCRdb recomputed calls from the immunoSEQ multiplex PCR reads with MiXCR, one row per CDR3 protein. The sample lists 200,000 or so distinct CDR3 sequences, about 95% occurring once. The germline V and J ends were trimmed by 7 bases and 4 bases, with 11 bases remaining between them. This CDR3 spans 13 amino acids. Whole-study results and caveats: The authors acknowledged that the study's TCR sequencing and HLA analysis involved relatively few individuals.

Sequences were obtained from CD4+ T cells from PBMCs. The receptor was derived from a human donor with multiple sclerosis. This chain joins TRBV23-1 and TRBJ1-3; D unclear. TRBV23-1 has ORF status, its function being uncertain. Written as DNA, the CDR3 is TGCGCCAGCACTCCGGACGGCGGAAACACCATATATTTT. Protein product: CASTPDGGNTIYF.